This T cell receptor beta chain was captured in a study of shared clonotypes between healthy human individuals (TCRdb year 2020). The study in broad terms: The cohort included a few men and a couple of women between 18 and 49 years of age. To estimate repertoire size and how much clonotypes are shared between individuals, the study performed deep sequencing of blood TCR repertoires from 4 to 6 healthy adults. For each donor, three plates each were used for CD4 naive and CD4 memory, two plates were used for CD8 naive, and one plate was used for CD8 memory. Different laboratories and diverse techniques were used to prepare libraries and sequence TCR repertoires, to increase sequencing depth and limit assay-specific biases. Between about 0.8 and 9 billion PBMCs per donor were obtained by leukapheresis. Broad study findings and their caveats: Larger estimated clonotype richness was generally found for naive subsets than for memory subsets. Sampling was restricted to blood, and TCR repertoires in tissues likely differ from the TCR repertoires found in blood. Sharing across a few donors was observed for around 5% of naive CD4, 3% to 3.5% of naive CD8, 2% to 2.5% of memory CD4, and around 0.4% of memory CD8 clonotypes. Compared with non-shared clonotypes, the clonotypes found in all four sorted-subset donors had higher generation probabilities. Because the study included only a small number of donors, the genetic and exposure-history diversity represented was limited. Based on pairwise subsampling, the degree of clonotype sharing among donors was expected to be affected by sequencing depth. Even with the large sequencing depth, rarefaction of the sorted-subset datasets indicated that sequencing was incomplete.

Using the deep immunoSEQ assay, multiplex PCR amplified TCR CDR3 regions from genomic DNA. Genomic DNA extracted from each cell subset was distributed evenly over all wells of several immunoSEQ 96-well plates, and each plate served as one replicate. For sorted subsets, roughly 200 ng of genomic DNA, equivalent to around 30,000 T cell genomes, went into each replicate PCR. Purified libraries were quantified with a Qubit 3.0 fluorometer, sized on a Bioanalyzer 2100, and re-quantified with the KAPA Library Quantification kit. Every immunoSEQ 96-well plate was sequenced on a separate single-read 150-cycle Illumina NextSeq 550 flow cell. Processing in the source paper ran as follows. Because only junctional sequences without quality scores were contained in the immunoSEQ output, filtering matching that applied to full-length reads could not be performed. To assign V/J genes and CDR3, sequences were annotated against IMGT germline references using PyIR, a Python wrapper for IgBLAST v1.9. Any read was removed if the V/J assignment was weak (E-value above 1e-6), the CDR3 was missing, or the read contained stop codons, out-of-frame junctions, or ambiguous translated residues. V3J clonotypes were defined as sequences sharing an identical inferred V gene, J gene, and CDR3 amino acid sequence. To compute the percentage overlap between repertoires, the number of shared unique clonotypes was divided by the size of the smaller repertoire. Repertoire richness was assessed with RTK rarefaction, the Chao1 estimator, and Recon v2.1 estimates of unobserved clonotypes. For all TCRbeta clonotypes obtained by the gDNA method from a few donors, generation probabilities were computed with OLGA. Drawn from immuneACCESS, this table holds only the in-frame rearrangements with V and J called that TCRdb kept. Clones are partly lost; checked studies trace under half to an unresolved V gene and leave the rest unexplained. From that table come the V and J calls and clone size; the DNA was used to work out D and trimming. The sample yields approximately 100,000 clones; less than 80% were counted once. The biggest ten clones account for 45% of the sample.

At the junction V is shortened by 6 bases and J by 6 bases, with 9 bases in between. From cysteine to phenylalanine, the CDR3 is 11 amino acids long. Only the CDR3 DNA is retained, 33 bases long and in frame from the first base. CDR1 and CDR2 were assigned from the germline V gene (reference sequence) as MNHEY and SMNVEV. Donors were healthy HIV-negative adults with no recently reported acute infections or vaccinations. Only Caucasian adults living in Nashville, Tennessee, USA were represented among the donors. CD8 memory samples combined magnetically selected CD45RO+ cells with CCR7-negative CD45RA+ effector memory (TemRA) cells. Blood was collected by leukapheresis, and PBMCs were isolated by Ficoll-Histopaque density gradient centrifugation and then cryopreserved in liquid nitrogen vapor phase. Analytical flow cytometry was used to check the purity and quantity of every magnetically sorted T cell population. Genomic DNA was isolated from each sorted fraction and quantified by UV absorbance on a Nanodrop 2000c.

Comments on this clone: Its antigen is currently not known. No much larger clone is present one base from it, and per-base qualities are unavailable.

The chain couples TRBV27 to TRBJ2-7; the D segment could be TRBD1, given 6 matching bases. The receptor was derived from a man aged 30 to 45 in good health. The sequenced material came from memory CD8+ T cells sorted from blood. Reading the label with the study, this specimen's cell subset or site is: CD45RO+ cells pooled with CCR7-negative TemRA cells. CDR3 protein: CASRQQGEQYF. The sequence in DNA is TGTGCCAGCAGGCAACAGGGCGAGCAGTACTTC.